This TCR beta chain appears in the sequencing data of a study of blood T cell repertoires in COVID-19. Study information: PBMCs, B-cell-depleted T cells, or T cells were the source of the cDNA or gDNA that made up the material.

The CDR3 runs 16 residues. Germline CDR1 and CDR2: ENHRY and SYGVKD. The V and J ends lost 6 bases and 3 bases, in that order; junction bases with no gene match: 9. Repertoires were generated with immunoSEQ multiplex PCR, while TCRdb's copy carries only in-frame clones and drops some. This sample has 150,000 to 200,000 clones, with approximately 89% found just once. The sample comprised peripheral blood. This clonotype originated in a woman under 40 with acute or convalescent COVID-19. J is TRBJ2-2 and V is TRBV10-3; 8 bases match TRBD1. CDR3 in DNA: TGTGCCATCAGGAACGTACAGGGGGGAGACACCGGGGAGCTGTTTTTT. It translates to CAIRNVQGGDTGELFF.